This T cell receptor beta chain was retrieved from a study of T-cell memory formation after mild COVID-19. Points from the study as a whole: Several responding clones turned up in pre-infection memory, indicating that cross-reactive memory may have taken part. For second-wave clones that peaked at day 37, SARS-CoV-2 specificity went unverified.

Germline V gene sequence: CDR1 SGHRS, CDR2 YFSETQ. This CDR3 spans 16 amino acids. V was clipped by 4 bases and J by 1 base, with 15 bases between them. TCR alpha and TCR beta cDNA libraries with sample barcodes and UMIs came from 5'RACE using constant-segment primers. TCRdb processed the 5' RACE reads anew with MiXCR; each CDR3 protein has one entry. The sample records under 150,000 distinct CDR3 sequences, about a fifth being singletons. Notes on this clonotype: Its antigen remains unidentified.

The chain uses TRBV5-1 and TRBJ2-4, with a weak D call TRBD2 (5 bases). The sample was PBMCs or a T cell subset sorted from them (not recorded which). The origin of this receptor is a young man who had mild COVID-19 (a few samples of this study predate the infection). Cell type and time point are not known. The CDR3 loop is CASSSGPAPAKNIQYF. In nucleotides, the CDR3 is TGCGCCAGCAGCAGCGGACCGGCTCCGGCCAAAAACATTCAGTACTTC.